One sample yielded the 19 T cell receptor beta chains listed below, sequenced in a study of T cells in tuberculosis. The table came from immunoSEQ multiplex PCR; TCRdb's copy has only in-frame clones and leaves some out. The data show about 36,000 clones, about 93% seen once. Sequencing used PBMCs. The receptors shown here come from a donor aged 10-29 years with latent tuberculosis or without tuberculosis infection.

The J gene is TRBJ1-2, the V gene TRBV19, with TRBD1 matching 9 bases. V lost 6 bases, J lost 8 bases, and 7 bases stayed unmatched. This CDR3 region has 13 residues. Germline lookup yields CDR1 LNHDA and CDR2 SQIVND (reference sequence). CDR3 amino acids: CASSPGQGSGYTF. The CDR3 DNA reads TGTGCCAGTAGCCCGGGACAGGGAAGCGGCTACACCTTC.

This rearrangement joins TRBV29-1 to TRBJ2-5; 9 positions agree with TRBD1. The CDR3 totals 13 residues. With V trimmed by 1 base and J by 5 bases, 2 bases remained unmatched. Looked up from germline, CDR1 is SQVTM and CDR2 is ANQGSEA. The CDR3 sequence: CSVEVTGGETQYF. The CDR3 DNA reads TGCAGCGTTGAAGTGACAGGGGGTGAGACCCAGTACTTC. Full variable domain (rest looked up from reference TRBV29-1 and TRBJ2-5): SAVISQKPSRDICQRGTSLTIQCQVDSQVTMMFWYRQQPGQSLTLIATANQGSEATYESGFVIDKFPISRPNLTFSTLTVSNMSPEDSSIYLCSVEVTGGETQYFGPGTRLLVL.

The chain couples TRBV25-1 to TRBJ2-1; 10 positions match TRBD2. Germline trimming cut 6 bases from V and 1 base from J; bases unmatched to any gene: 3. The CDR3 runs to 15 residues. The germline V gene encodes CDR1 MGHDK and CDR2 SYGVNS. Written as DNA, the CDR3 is TGTGCCAGCAGGGAGCGGGGGGGATCCTACAATGAGCAGTTCTTC. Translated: CASRERGGSYNEQFF. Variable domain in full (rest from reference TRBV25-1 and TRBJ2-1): EADIYQTPRYLVIGTGKKITLECSQTMGHDKMYWYQQDPGMELHLIHYSYGVNSTEKGDLSSESTVSRIRTEHFPLTLESARPSHTSQYLCASRERGGSYNEQFFGPGTRLTVL.

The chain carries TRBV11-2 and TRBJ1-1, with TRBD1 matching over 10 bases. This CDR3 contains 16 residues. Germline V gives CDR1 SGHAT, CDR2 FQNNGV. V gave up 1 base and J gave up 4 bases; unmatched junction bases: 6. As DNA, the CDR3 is TGTGCCAGCAGCTTAGGGACAGGGGGGATTCTCACTGAAGCTTTCTTT. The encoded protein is CASSLGTGGILTEAFF. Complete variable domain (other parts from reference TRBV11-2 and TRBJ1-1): EAGVAQSPRYKIIEKRQSVAFWCNPISGHATLYWYQQILGQGPKLLIQFQNNGVVDDSQLPKDRFSAERLKGVDSTLKIQPAKLEDSAVYLCASSLGTGGILTEAFFGQGTRLTVV.

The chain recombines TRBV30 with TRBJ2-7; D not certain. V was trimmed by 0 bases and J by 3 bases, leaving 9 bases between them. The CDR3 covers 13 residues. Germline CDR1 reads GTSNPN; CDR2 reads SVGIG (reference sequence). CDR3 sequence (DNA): TGTGCCTGGAGTGTTTTACTGCACTACGAGCAGTACTTC. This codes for CAWSVLLHYEQYF.

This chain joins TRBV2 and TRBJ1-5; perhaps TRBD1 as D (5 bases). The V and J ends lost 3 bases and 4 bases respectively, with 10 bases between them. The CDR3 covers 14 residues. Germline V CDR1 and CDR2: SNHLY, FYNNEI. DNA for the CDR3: TGTGCCAGCAGTGAGGGGGGGGTTAATCAGCCCCAGCATTTT. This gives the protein CASSEGGVNQPQHF.

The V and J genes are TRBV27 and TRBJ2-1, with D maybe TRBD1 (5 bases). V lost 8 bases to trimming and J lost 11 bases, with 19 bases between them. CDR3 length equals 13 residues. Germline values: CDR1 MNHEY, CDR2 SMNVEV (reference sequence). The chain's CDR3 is CASSIYRTRKQFF. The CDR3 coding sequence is TGTGCCAGCTCGATCTACAGGACCCGGAAGCAGTTCTTC.

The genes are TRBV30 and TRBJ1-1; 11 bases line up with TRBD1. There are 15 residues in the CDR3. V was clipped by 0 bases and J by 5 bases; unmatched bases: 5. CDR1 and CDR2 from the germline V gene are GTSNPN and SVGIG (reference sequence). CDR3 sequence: CAWSVGGTGGTEAFF. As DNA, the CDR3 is TGTGCCTGGAGTGTAGGGGGGACAGGGGGAACTGAAGCTTTCTTT.

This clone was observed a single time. The DNA for the CDR3 is TGTGCCAGCAGCCAAGATCCAGTTAGCGGGGGGGCGTGGAATGAGCAGTTCTTC. It translates to CASSQDPVSGGAWNEQFF. The chain uses TRBV4-2 and TRBJ2-1; 11 bases align to TRBD2. V lost 0 bases and J lost 7; bases outside the gene matches: 11. The CDR3 covers 18 residues. Germline V gene data show CDR1 as LGHNA and CDR2 as YNFKEQ.

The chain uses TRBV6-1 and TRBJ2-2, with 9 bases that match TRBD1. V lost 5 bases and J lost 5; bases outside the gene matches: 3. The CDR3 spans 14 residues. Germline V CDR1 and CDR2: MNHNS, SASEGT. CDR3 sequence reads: CASSRDRVTGELFF. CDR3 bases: TGTGCCAGCAGTAGGGACAGGGTGACCGGGGAGCTGTTTTTT.

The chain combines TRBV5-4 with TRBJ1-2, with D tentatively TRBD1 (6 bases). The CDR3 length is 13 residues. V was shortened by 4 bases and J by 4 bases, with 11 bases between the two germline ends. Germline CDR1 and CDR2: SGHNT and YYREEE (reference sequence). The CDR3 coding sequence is TGTGCCAGCAGCCGGGGGGCGAGCTATGGCTACACCTTC. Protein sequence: CASSRGASYGYTF.

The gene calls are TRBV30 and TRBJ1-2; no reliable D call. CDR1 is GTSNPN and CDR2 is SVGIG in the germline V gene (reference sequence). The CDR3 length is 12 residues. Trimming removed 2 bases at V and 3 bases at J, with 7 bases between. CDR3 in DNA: TGTGCCTGGAGTCGCGGCGACTATGGCTACACCTTC. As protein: CAWSRGDYGYTF.

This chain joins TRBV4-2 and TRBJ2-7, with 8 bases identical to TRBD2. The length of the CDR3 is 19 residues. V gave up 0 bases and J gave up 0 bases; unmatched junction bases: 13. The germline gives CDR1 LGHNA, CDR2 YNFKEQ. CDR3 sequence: CASSQDVIAGGTSSYEQYF. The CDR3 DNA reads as TGTGCCAGCAGCCAAGATGTAATCGCGGGGGGCACTAGCTCCTACGAGCAGTACTTC.

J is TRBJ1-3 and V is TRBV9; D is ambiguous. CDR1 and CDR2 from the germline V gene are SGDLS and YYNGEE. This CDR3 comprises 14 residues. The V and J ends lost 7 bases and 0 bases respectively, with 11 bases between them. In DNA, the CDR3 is TGTGCCAGCGGCAGTGGCAGCTCTGGAAACACCATATATTTT. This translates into CASGSGSSGNTIYF.

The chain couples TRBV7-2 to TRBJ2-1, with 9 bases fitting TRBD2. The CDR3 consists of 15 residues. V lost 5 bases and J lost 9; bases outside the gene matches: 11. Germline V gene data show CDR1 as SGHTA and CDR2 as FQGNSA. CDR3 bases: TGTGCCAGCAGCCGGGGAGGGACTAGCATAGCTGAGCAGTTCTTC. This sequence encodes CASSRGGTSIAEQFF.

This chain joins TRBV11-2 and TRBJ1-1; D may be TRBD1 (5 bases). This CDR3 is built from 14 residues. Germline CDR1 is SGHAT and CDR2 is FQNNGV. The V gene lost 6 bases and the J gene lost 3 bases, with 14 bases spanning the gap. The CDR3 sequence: CASRIGAIHTEAFF. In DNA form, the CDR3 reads TGTGCCAGCAGGATAGGGGCAATTCACACTGAAGCTTTCTTT.

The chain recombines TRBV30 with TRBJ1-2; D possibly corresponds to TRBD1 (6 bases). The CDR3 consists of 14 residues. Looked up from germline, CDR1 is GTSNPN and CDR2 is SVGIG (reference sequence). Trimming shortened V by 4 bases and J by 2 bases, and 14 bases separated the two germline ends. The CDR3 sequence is CAWTRGAPNYGYTF. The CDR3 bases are TGTGCCTGGACGCGGGGGGCTCCGAACTATGGCTACACCTTC.

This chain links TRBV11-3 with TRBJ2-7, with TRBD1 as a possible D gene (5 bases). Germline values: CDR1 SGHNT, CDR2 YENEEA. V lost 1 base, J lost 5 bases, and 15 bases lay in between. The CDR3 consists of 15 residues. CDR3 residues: CASSLAQGSNHEQYF. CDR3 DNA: TGTGCCAGCAGCTTAGCCCAGGGAAGTAACCACGAGCAGTACTTC. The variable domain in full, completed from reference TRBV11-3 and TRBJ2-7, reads EAGVVQSPRYKIIEKKQPVAFWCNPISGHNTLYWYLQNLGQGPELLIRYENEEAVDDSQLPKDRFSAERLKGVDSTLKIQPAELGDSAVYLCASSLAQGSNHEQYFGPGTRLTVT.

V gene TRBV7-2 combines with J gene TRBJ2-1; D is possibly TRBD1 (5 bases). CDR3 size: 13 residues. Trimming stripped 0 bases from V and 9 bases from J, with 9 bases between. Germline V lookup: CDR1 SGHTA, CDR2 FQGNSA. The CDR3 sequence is CASSLAQQGEQFF. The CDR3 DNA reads TGTGCCAGCAGCTTAGCCCAGCAGGGTGAGCAGTTCTTC.